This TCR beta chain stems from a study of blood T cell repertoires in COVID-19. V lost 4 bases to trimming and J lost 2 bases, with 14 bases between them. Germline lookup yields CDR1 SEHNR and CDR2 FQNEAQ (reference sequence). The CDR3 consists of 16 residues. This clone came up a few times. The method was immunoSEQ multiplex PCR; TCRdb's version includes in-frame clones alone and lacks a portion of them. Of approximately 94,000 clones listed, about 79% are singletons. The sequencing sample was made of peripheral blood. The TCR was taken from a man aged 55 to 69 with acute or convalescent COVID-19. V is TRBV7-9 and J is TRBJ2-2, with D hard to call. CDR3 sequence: CASSSSRTLNTGELFF. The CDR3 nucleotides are TGTGCCAGCAGCTCTAGTCGTACCCTAAACACCGGGGAGCTGTTTTTT.